Sequencing of this TCR beta chain was carried out in a study of technical replicates of blood from several donors. Deletions cut 2 bases from V and 2 bases from J, with 18 bases between. The CDR3 is made up of 17 amino acids. Germline V gives CDR1 SGHRS, CDR2 YFSETQ. Only in-frame clones appear in the TCRdb table, and some are missing; sequencing was by immunoSEQ multiplex PCR. The table records 84,000 or so clones, just over 90% of them present only once. This TCR was sampled from a human donor in good health. The V and J genes are TRBV5-1 and TRBJ2-3, with D maybe TRBD2 (6 bases). Sequencing used T cells isolated from PBMCs. Here the CDR3 reads CASSFGGAGWTTDTQYF. As DNA, the CDR3 is TGCGCCAGCAGCTTCGGGGGAGCGGGCTGGACCACAGATACGCAGTATTTT.